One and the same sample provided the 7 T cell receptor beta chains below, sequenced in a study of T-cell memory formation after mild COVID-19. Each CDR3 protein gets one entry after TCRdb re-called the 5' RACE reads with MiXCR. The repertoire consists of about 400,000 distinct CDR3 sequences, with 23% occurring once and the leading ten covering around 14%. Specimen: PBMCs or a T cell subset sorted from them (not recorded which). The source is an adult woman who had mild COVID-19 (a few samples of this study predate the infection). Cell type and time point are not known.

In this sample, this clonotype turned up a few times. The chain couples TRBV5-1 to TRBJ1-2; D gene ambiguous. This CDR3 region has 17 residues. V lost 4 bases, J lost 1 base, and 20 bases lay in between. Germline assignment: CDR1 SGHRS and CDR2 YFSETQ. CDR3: CASSRTRVTANNYGYTF. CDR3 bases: TGCGCCAGCAGCCGCACGCGGGTGACTGCTAATAACTATGGCTACACCTTC. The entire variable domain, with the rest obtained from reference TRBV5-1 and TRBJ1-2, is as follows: KAGVTQTPRYLIKTRGQQVTLSCSPISGHRSVSWYQQTPGQGLQFLFEYFSETQRNKGNFPGRFSGRQFSNSRSEMNVSTLELGDSALYLCASSRTRVTANNYGYTFGSGTRLTVV.

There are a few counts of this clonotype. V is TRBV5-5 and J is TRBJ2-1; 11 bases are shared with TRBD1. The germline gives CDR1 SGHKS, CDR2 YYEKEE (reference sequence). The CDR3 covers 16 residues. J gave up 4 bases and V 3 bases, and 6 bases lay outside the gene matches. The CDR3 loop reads CASSYSGTGGYNEQFF. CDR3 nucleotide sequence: TGTGCCAGCAGCTACTCCGGGACAGGGGGTTACAATGAGCAGTTCTTC.

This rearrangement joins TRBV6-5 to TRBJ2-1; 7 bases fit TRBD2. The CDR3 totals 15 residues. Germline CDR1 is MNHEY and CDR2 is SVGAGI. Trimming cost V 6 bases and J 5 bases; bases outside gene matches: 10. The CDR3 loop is CASSPGQRGHNEQFF. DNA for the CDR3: TGTGCCAGCAGCCCGGGCCAGCGGGGACACAATGAGCAGTTCTTC.

CDR3 in DNA: TGTGCCAGTACCTCGACAAGTTCGAACACTGAAGCTTTCTTT. Translation: CASTSTSSNTEAFF. V gene TRBV19 combines with J gene TRBJ1-1, with D hard to call. Trimming shortened V by 7 bases and J by 1 base, and 13 bases separated the two germline ends. The length of the CDR3 is 14 residues. In germline, CDR1 is LNHDA, CDR2 SQIVND (reference sequence).

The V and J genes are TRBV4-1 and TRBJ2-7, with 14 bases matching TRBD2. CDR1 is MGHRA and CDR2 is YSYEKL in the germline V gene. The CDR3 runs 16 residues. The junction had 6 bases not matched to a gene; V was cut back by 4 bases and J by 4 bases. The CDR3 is CASSPLTSGGGYEQYF. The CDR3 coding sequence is TGCGCCAGCAGCCCTCTGACTAGCGGGGGGGGATACGAGCAGTACTTC.

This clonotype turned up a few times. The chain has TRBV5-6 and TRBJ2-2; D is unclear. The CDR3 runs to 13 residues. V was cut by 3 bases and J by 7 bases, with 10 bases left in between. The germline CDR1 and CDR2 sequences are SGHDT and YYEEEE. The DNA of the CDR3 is TGTGCCAGCAGCTGGGCTGTCCGCGGGGAGCTGTTTTTT. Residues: CASSWAVRGELFF.

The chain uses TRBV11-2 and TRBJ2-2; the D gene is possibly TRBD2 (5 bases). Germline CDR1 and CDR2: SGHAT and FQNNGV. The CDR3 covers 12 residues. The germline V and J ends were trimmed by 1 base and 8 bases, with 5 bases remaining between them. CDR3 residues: CASSLAGGELFF. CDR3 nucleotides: TGTGCCAGCAGCTTAGCGGGAGGGGAGCTGTTTTTT.